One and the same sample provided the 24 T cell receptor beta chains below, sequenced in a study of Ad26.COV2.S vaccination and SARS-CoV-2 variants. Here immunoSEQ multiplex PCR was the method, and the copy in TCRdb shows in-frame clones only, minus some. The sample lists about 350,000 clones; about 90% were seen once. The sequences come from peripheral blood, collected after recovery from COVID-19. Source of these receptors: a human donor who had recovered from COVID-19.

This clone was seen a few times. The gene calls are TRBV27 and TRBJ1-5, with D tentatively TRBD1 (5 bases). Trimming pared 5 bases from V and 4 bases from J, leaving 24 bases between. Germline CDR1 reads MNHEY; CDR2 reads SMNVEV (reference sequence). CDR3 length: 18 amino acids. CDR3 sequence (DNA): TGTGCCAGCAGTCCACTCGCCGGGGGTCGGTCCCAAAATCAGCCCCAGCATTTT. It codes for CASSPLAGGRSQNQPQHF.

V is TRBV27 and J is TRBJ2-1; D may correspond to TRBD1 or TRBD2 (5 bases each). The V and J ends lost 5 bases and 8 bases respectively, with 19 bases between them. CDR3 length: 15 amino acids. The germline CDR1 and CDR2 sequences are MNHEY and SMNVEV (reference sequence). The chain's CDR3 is CASSPRDGRVHEQFF. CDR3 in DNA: TGTGCCAGCAGTCCCCGGGATGGCAGGGTCCATGAGCAGTTCTTC.

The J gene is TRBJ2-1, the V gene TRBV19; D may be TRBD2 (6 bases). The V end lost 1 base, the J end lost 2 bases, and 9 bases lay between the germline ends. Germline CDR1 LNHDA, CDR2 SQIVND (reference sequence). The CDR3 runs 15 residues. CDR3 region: CASSIVEGTYNEQFF. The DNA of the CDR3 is TGTGCCAGTAGTATAGTGGAGGGGACCTACAATGAGCAGTTCTTC.

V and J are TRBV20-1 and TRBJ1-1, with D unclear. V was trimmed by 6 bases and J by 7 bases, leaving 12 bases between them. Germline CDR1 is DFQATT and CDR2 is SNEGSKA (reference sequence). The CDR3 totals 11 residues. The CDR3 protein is CSALYNHEAFF. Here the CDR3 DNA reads TGCAGTGCACTATACAACCATGAAGCTTTCTTT.

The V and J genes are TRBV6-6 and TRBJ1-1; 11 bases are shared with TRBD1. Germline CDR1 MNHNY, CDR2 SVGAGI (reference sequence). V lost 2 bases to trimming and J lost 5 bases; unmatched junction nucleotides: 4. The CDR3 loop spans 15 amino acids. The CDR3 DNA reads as TGTGCCAGCAGTTACCGGGACAGGGGGGGAACTGAAGCTTTCTTT. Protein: CASSYRDRGGTEAFF.

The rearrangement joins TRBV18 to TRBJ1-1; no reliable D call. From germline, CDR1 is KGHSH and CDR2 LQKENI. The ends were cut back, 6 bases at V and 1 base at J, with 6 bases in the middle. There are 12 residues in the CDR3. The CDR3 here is CASSRANTEAFF. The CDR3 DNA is TGTGCCAGCTCGCGGGCGAACACTGAAGCTTTCTTT.

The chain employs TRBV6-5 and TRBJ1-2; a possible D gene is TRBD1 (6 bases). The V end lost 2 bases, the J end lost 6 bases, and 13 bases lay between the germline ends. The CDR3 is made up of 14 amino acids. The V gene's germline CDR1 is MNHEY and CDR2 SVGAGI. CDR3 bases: TGTGCCAGCAGTTACCGTACAGGGTGGGATGGCTACACCTTC. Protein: CASSYRTGWDGYTF.

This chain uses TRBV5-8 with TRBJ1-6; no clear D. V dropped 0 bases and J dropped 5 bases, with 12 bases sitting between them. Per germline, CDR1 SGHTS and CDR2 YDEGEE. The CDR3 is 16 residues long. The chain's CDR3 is CASSLAGSFNNSPLHF. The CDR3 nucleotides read TGTGCCAGCAGCTTGGCCGGCAGTTTTAATAATTCACCCCTCCACTTT.

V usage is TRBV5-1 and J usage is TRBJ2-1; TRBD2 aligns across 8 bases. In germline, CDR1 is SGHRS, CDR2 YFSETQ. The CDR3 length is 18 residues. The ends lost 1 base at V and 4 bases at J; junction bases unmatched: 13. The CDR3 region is CASSLSSSGVGLYNEQFF. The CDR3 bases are TGCGCCAGCAGCTTGTCGAGTAGCGGGGTTGGGCTATACAATGAGCAGTTCTTC. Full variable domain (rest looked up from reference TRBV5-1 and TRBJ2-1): KAGVTQTPRYLIKTRGQQVTLSCSPISGHRSVSWYQQTPGQGLQFLFEYFSETQRNKGNFPGRFSGRQFSNSRSEMNVSTLELGDSALYLCASSLSSSGVGLYNEQFFGPGTRLTVL.

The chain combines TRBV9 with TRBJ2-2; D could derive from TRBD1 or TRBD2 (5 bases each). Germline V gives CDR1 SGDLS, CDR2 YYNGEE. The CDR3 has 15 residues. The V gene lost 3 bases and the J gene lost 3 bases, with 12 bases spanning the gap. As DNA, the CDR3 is TGTGCCAGCAGCGCGTATTTGGGGGACACCGGGGAGCTGTTTTTT. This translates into CASSAYLGDTGELFF.

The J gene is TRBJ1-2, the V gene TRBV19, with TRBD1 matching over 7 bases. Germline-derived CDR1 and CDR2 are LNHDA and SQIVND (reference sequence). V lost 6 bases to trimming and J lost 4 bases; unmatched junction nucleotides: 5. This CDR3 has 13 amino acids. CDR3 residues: CASRGTVPYGYTF. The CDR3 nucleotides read TGTGCCAGTAGGGGGACAGTTCCCTATGGCTACACCTTC.

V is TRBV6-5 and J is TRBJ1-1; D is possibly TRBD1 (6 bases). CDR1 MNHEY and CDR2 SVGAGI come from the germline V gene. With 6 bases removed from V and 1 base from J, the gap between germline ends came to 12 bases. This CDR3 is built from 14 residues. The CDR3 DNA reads TGTGCCAGCAGGTTTATGACAGGGAACACTGAAGCTTTCTTT. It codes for CASRFMTGNTEAFF.

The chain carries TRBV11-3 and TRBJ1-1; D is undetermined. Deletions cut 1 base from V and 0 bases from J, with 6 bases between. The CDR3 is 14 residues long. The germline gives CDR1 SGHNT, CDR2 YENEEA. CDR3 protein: CASSLAPVNTEAFF. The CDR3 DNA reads TGTGCCAGCAGCTTAGCCCCGGTGAACACTGAAGCTTTCTTT.

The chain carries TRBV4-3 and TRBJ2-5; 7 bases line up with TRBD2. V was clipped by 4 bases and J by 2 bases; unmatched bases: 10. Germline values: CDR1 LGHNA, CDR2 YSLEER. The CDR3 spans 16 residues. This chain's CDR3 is CASSPRWGGGQETQYF. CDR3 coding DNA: TGCGCCAGCAGCCCCCGGTGGGGCGGGGGTCAAGAGACCCAGTACTTC.

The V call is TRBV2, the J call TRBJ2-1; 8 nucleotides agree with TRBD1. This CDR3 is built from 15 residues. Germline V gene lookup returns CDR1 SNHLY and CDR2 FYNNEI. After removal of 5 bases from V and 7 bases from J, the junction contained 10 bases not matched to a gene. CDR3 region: CASSRGFRQGNEQFF. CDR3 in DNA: TGTGCCAGCAGTCGGGGATTTAGACAGGGGAATGAGCAGTTCTTC.

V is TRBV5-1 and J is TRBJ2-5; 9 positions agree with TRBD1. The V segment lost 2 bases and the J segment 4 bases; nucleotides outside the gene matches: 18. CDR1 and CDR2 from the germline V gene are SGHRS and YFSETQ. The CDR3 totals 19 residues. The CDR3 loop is CASSLQPGQGLGTRETQYF. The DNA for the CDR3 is TGCGCCAGCAGCTTACAACCGGGACAGGGATTGGGTACACGAGAGACCCAGTACTTC.

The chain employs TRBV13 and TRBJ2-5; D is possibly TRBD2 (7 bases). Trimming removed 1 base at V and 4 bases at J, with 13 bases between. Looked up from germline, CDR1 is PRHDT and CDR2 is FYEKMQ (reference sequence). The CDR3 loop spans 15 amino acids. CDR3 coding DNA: TGTGCCAGCAGCTTAGATCGGGGGGCGGCAGAGACCCAGTACTTC. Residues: CASSLDRGAAETQYF.

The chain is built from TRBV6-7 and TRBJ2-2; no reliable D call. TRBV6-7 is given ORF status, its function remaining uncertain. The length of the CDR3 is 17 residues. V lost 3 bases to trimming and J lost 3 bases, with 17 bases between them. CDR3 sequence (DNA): TGTGCCAGCAGTTATGGACGGCTTAACGAGGACACCGGGGAGCTGTTTTTT. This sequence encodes CASSYGRLNEDTGELFF.

CDR3 protein: CASSPYDRADTEAFF. The CDR3 DNA follows: TGTGCCAGCAGTCCCTATGACAGGGCGGACACTGAAGCTTTCTTT. This chain links TRBV27 with TRBJ1-1; 7 bases line up with TRBD1. Looked up from germline, CDR1 is MNHEY and CDR2 is SMNVEV (reference sequence). The CDR3 sequence is 15 residues long. J lost 3 bases, V lost 5 bases, and 9 bases had no gene match.

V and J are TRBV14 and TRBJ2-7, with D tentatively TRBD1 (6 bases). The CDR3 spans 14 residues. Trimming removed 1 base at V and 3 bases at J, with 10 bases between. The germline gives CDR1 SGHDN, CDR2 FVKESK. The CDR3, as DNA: TGTGCCAGCAGCCAAGGAGGGGGTAGCTACGAGCAGTACTTC. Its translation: CASSQGGGSYEQYF.

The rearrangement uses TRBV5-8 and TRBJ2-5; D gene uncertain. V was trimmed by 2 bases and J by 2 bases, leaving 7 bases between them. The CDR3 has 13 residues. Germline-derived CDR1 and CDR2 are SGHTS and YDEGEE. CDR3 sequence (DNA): TGTGCCAGCAGCTTAGGCAGGCAAGAGACCCAGTACTTC. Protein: CASSLGRQETQYF.

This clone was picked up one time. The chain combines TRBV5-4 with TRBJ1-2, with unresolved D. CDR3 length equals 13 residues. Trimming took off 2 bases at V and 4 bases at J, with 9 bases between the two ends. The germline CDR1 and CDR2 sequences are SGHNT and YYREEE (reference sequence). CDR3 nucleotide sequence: TGTGCCAGCAGCTTTCCAGCATCCTATGGCTACACCTTC. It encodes CASSFPASYGYTF.

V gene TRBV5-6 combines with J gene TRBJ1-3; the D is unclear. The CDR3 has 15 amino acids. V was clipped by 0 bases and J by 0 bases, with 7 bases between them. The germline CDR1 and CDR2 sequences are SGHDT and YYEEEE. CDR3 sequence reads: CASSLGLISGNTIYF. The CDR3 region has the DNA TGTGCCAGCAGCTTGGGGCTGATCTCTGGAAACACCATATATTTT.

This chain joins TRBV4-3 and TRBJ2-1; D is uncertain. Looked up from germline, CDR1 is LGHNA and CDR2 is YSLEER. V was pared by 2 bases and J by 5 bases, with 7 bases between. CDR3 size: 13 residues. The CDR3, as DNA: TGCGCCAGCAGCCAAATCCTTCACAATGAGCAGTTCTTC. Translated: CASSQILHNEQFF.